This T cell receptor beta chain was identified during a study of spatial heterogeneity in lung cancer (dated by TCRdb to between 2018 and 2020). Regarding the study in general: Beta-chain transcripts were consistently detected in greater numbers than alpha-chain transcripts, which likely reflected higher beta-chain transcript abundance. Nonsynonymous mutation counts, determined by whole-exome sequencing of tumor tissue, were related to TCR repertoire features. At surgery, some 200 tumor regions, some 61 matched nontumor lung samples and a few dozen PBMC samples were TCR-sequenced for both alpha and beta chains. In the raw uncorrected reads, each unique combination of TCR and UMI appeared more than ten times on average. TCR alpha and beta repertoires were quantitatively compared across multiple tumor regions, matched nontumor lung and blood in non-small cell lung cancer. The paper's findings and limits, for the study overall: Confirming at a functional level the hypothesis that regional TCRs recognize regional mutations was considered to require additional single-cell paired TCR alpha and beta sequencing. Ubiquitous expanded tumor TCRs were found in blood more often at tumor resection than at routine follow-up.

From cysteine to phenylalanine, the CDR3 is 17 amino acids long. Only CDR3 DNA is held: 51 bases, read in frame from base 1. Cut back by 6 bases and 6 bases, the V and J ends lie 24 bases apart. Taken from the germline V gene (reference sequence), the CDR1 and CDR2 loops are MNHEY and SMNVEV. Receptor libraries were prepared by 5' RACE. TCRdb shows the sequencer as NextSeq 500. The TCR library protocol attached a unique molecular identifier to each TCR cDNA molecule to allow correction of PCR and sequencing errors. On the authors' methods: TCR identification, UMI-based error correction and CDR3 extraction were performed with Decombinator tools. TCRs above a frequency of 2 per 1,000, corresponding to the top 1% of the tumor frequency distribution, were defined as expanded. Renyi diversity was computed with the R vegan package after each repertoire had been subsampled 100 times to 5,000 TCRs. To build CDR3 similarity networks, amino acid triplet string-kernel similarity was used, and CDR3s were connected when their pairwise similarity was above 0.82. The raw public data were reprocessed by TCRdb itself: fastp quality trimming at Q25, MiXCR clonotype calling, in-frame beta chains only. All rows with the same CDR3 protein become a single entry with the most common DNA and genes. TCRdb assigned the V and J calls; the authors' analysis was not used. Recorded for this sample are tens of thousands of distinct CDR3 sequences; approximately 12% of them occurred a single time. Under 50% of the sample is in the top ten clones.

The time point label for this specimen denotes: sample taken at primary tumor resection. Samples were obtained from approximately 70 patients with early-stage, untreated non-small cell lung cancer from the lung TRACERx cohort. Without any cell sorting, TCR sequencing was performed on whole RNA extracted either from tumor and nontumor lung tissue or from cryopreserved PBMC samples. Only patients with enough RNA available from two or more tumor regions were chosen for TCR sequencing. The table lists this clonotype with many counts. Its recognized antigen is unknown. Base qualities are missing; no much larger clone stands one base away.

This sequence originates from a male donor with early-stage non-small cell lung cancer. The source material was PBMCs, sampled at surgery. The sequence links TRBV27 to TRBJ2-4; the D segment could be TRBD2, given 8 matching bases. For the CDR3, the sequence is CASSSDRGLAGLNIQYF. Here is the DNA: TGTGCCAGCAGCTCAGATAGGGGGCTAGCGGGCCTAAACATTCAGTACTTC.